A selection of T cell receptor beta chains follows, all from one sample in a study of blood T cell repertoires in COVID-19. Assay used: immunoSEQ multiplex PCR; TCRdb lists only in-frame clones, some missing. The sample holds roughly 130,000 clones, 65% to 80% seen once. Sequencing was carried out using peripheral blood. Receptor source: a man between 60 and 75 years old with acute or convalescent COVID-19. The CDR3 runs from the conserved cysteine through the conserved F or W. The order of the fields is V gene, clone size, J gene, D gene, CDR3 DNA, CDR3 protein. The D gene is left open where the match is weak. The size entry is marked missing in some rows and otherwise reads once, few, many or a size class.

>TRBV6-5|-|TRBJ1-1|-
TGTGCCAGCAGCCACCCCGGGGGGAACACTGAAGCTTTCTTT
CASSHPGGNTEAFF
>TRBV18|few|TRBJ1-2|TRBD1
TGTGCCAGCTCACCACCGTTTCTAACCGGGACAGGGGTGATTTGGTATGGCTACACCTTC
CASSPPFLTGTGVIWYGYTF
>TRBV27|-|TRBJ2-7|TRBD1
TGTGCCAGCAGCTCCGGGACAGGGATTCACGAGCAGTACTTC
CASSSGTGIHEQYF
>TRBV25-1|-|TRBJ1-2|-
TGTGCCAGCAGTGACTCTATGGCGGTCCCGAGCGGGGGCTACACCTTC
CASSDSMAVPSGGYTF
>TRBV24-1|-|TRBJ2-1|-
TGTGCCACCGGCGGACTCCTAAACAATGAGCAGTTCTTC
CATGGLLNNEQFF
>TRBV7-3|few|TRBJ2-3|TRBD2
TGTGCCAGCAGCTTAAATCCTAGCGGGAGGTCGGGAGATACGCAGTATTTT
CASSLNPSGRSGDTQYF
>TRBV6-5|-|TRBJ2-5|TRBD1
TGTGCCAGCAGCCGGACAGGGGAAGGGACCCAGTACTTC
CASSRTGEGTQYF
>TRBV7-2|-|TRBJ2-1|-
TGTGCCAGCAGCCTCTGGACAGGGAGGGGTGAGCAGTTCTTC
CASSLWTGRGEQFF
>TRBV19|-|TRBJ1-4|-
TGTGCCAGTAGTAGCGGGGCCCTTCGTGAAAAACTGTTTTTT
CASSSGALREKLFF
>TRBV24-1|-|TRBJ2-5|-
TGTGCCACCAGTGAGGGGACTTTGGAGACCCAGTACTTC
CATSEGTLETQYF
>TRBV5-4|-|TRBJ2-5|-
TGTGCCAGCAGCGAATTCAGGGAGACCCAGTACTTC
CASSEFRETQYF
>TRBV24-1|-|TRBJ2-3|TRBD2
TGTGCCACCAGTGATCAGACCACTAGCGGGATAAGGGATACGCAGTATTTT
CATSDQTTSGIRDTQYF
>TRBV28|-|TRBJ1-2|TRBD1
TGTGCCAGCAGGGGGTCGGGACAGGGGAAGGGCTACACCTTC
CASRGSGQGKGYTF
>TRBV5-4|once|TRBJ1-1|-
TGTGCCAGCAGCCCCAAGGGGACTGAAGCTTTCTTT
CASSPKGTEAFF
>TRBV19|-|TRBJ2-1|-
TGTGCCAGTAGCCCGGTAGGGGTCGGCAATGAGCAGTTCTTC
CASSPVGVGNEQFF
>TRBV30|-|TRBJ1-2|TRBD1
TGTGCCTGGAGCCCCGGAACAGGGGTTGGCTACACCTTC
CAWSPGTGVGYTF
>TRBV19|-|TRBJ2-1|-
TGTGCCAGTAGTATGGAGATGAACTCCTACAATGAGCAGTTCTTC
CASSMEMNSYNEQFF
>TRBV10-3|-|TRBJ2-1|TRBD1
TGTGCCACCCTTCAGGGACAGCGAAACAATGAGCAGTTCTTC
CATLQGQRNNEQFF
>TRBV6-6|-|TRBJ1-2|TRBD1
TGTGCCAGCAAGATACAGGGGGAGACGAGTGGCTACACCTTC
CASKIQGETSGYTF
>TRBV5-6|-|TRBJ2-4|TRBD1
TGTGCCAGCAGCTGGGACAGGGCTCTAGCCAAAAACATTCAGTACTTC
CASSWDRALAKNIQYF
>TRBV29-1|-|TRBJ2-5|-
TGCAGCGTGGTGCTGGGGAGAGAGACCCAGTACTTC
CSVVLGRETQYF
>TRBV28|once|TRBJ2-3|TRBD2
TGTGCCAGCAGTCTCGGACTAGCGGGGGGCCCTAGCACAGATACGCAGTATTTT
CASSLGLAGGPSTDTQYF
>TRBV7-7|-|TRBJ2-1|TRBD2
TGTGCTAGCAGCTTATTGGGGACTAGCGGGAGTGAGCGGTTCTTC
CASSLLGTSGSERFF
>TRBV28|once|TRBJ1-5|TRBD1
TGTGCCAGCAATACCGGGACAGCTAGGCTCATGCGGCCCCAGCATTTT
CASNTGTARLMRPQHF
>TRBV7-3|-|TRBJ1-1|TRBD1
TGTGCCAGCAGCTTAAGACAGGGCACTGAAGCTTTCTTT
CASSLRQGTEAFF
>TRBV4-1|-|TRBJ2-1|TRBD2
TGCGCCAGCAGTCCCCTGGTAAAGCGGGAGAGGTACAATGAGCAGTTCTTC
CASSPLVKRERYNEQFF
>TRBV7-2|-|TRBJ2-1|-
TGTGCCAGCAGCTTGGGGGCTAGCGGTACGTACAATGAGCAGTTCTTC
CASSLGASGTYNEQFF
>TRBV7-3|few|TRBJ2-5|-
TGTGCCAGCAGCTTTCTGGGGGCTGAGGGGGAGACCCAGTACTTC
CASSFLGAEGETQYF
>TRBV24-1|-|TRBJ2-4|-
TGTGCCACGATACGACGGAGGTTAAGAGCCAAAAACATTCAGTACTTC
CATIRRRLRAKNIQYF
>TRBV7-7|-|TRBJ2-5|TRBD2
TGTGCTAGCAGCCGTTGGCCGGCGGGAGGGGCAGAGACCCAGTACTTC
CASSRWPAGGAETQYF
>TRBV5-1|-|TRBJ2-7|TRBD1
TGCGCCAGCAGCTCAAGGACAGGGGGACTTTACGAGCAGTACTTC
CASSSRTGGLYEQYF
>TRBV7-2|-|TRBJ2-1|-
TGTGCCAGCAGCTTAGCTAAGGGGAATGAGCAGTTCTTC
CASSLAKGNEQFF
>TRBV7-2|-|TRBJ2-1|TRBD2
TGTGCCAGCAGCTTATCGCCCTCGGCGGGAGGGTACAATGAGCAGTTCTTC
CASSLSPSAGGYNEQFF
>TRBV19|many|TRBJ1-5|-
TGTGCCAGTACCGACCGACTAGAGCAGCCCCAGCATTTT
CASTDRLEQPQHF
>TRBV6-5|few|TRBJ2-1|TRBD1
TGTGCCAGCAGAAACGACAGGGGGCAAGGCAATGAGCAGTTCTTC
CASRNDRGQGNEQFF
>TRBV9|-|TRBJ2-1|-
TGTGCCAGCAGCGCCGGCCAGGGGTCCTACAATGAGCAGTTCTTC
CASSAGQGSYNEQFF
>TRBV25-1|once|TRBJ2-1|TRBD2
TGTGCCAGCAGTATGCTAGCGGGAAACCCAAATGAGCAGTTCTTC
CASSMLAGNPNEQFF
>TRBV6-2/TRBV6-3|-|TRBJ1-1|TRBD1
TGTGCCAGCAGTTCCCCGGAGGGGGCCGGGGAAGCTTTCTTT
CASSSPEGAGEAFF
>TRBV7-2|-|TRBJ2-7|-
TGTGCCAGCAGCCTTCCGGGAACCCGGGAGCAGTACTTC
CASSLPGTREQYF
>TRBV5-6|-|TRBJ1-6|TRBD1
TGTGCCAGCAGCCCGACAGGGTACGGTTCACCCCTCCACTTT
CASSPTGYGSPLHF
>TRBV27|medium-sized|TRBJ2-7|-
TGTGCCAGCAGTTTAGGATACAGGGCAACCGCGAGGGGACCCGAGCAGTACTTC
CASSLGYRATARGPEQYF
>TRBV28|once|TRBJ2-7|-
TGTGCCAGCACTTTGGGGGGTTTGAGCCACGAGCAGTACTTC
CASTLGGLSHEQYF
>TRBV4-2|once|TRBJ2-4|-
TGTGCCAGCAGCCAAGGACAGGGAGGAAACATTCAGTACTTC
CASSQGQGGNIQYF
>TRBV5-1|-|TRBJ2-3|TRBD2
TGCGCCAGCGGCGTAGCGGGAGGGCTCGATACGCAGTATTTT
CASGVAGGLDTQYF
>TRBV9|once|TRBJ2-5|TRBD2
TGTGCCAGCACCCCCGGGGGGGGAGTCCAAGAGACCCAGTACTTC
CASTPGGGVQETQYF
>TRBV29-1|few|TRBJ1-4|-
TGCAGCGCCCGACACTCGAATGAAAAACTGTTTTTT
CSARHSNEKLFF
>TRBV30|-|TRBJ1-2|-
TGTGCCTGGAGCCCCGGGACAATTGTTAACTATGGCTACACCTTC
CAWSPGTIVNYGYTF
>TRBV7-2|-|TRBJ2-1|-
TGTGCCAGCAGCTTAGTACTGGCGCAGGGTAACAATGAGCAGTTCTTC
CASSLVLAQGNNEQFF
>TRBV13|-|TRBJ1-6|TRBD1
TGTGCCAGCAGCTCCAACAGGGGGCATAATTCACCCCTCCACTTT
CASSSNRGHNSPLHF
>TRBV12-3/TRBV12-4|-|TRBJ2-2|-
TGTGCCAGCAGTCGGGGAGTCACCGGGGAGCTGTTTTTT
CASSRGVTGELFF